The sequence of this T cell receptor (beta chain) was determined in a study of spatial heterogeneity in lung cancer. Across the study: Around two years after resection was the median timing of the follow-up PBMC samples, which were sequenced when available. The library had UMIs, and each TCR and UMI pair averaged more than ten raw reads.

This clonotype was recorded many times. Its matching antigen is unknown. The ends lost 6 bases at V and 7 bases at J; junction bases unmatched: 10. The CDR3 runs to 15 residues. Germline V gene sequence: CDR1 MDHEN, CDR2 SYDVKM. Study-level findings and limits: Ubiquitous expanded tumor TCRs were observed in blood more at resection than follow-up.

The time point denotes: blood at routine non-recurrence follow-up after resection. Extraction of whole RNA from tumor, nontumor lung or frozen PBMC preceded unsorted sequencing. MiXCR was run by TCRdb on the 5' RACE reads, yielding one entry per CDR3 protein. This sample has tens of thousands of distinct CDR3 sequences, with roughly 8.9% found just once. The sequencing here drew on PBMCs, taken at follow-up. The chain links TRBV28 to TRBJ2-1, with TRBD1 identical over 9 bases. The TCR comes from a female donor with early-stage non-small cell lung cancer. CDR3 amino acids: CASRPTGGGRNEQFF. The CDR3 nucleotides read TGTGCCAGCAGGCCGACAGGGGGGGGAAGAAATGAGCAGTTCTTC.